Listed here are 7 T cell receptor beta chains from one sample, sequenced in a study of OX40 agonist ivuxolimab in advanced cancers. The library was built by means of the immunoSEQ multiplex PCR assay. The table comes from immuneACCESS by way of TCRdb, which keeps in-frame sequences with V and J called. Part of the clones is missing from these tables; in studies checked, under half for an unresolved V gene and the rest for unknown reasons. This sample comprises some 77,000 clones, about 92% of them detected only once. The ten largest clones take up about 8.6% of the sample. This material consisted of CD4+ or CD8+ T cells sorted from blood, taken in a trial of the OX40 agonist ivuxolimab. The receptors were gathered from an adult with an advanced solid tumor such as melanoma, head and neck, liver or kidney cancer.

V usage is TRBV27 and J usage is TRBJ2-1, with 7 bases lining up with TRBD2. The V and J ends lost 3 bases and 12 bases, in that order; junction bases with no gene match: 5. The CDR3 is made up of 12 amino acids. Germline lookup yields CDR1 MNHEY and CDR2 SMNVEV (reference sequence). The CDR3 reads CASSFPGGMQFF. The CDR3 DNA reads as TGTGCCAGCAGTTTCCCCGGGGGGATGCAGTTCTTC.

The genes are TRBV7-9 and TRBJ2-3, with a weak D call TRBD1 (6 bases). CDR1 is SEHNR and CDR2 is FQNEAQ in the germline V gene (reference sequence). This CDR3 region has 16 residues. Trimming pared 5 bases from V and 0 bases from J, leaving 15 bases between. DNA of the CDR3: TGTGCCAGCAGCCCCTGGGGGACAAAAAGCACAGATACGCAGTATTTT. It translates to CASSPWGTKSTDTQYF.

The chain couples TRBV16 to TRBJ2-2; weak D call: TRBD1 (6 bases). Trimming took 1 base from V and 1 from J, leaving 13 bases between them. The CDR3 runs 17 residues. Looked up from germline, CDR1 is KGHSY and CDR2 is FQNENV. CDR3 region: CASSQFQGSLNTGELFF. The CDR3 DNA sequence: TGTGCCAGCAGCCAATTCCAGGGGTCACTGAACACCGGGGAGCTGTTTTTT.

The chain joins TRBV11-2 to TRBJ1-4; D perhaps matches TRBD1 (5 bases). V gave up 2 bases and J gave up 8 bases, with 15 bases separating them. The CDR3 length is 15 residues. CDR1 SGHAT and CDR2 FQNNGV come from the germline V gene. DNA for the CDR3: TGTGCCAGCAGCTTATATGTGGGGCCTGGGGAAAAACTGTTTTTT. This encodes CASSLYVGPGEKLFF.

CDR3: CASSQGPRQGNEKLFF. The DNA for the CDR3 is TGCGCCAGCAGCCAAGGGCCGCGACAGGGGAATGAAAAACTGTTTTTT. The chain recombines TRBV4-1 with TRBJ1-4, with 8 bases matching TRBD1. This CDR3 has 16 residues. Germline trimming cut 1 base from V and 5 bases from J; bases unmatched to any gene: 6. The germline V gene has CDR1 MGHRA and CDR2 YSYEKL.

The count of this clone is one. The chain is built from TRBV13 and TRBJ2-7, with no clear D. V gave up 1 base and J gave up 0 bases, with 7 bases separating them. The CDR3 length is 14 residues. Germline V gene sequence: CDR1 PRHDT, CDR2 FYEKMQ (reference sequence). The CDR3, as DNA: TGTGCCAGCAGCTTAGTCGACAACTCCTACGAGCAGTACTTC. This codes for CASSLVDNSYEQYF.

The chain is built from TRBV29-1 and TRBJ2-1; D ambiguous. The CDR3 contains 12 residues. The V end lost 7 bases, the J end lost 10 bases, and 17 bases lay between the germline ends. Germline V lookup: CDR1 SQVTM, CDR2 ANQGSEA. The CDR3 bases are TGCAGCGCACCTTCAGGATCGTGGGAGCAGTTCTTC. Translation: CSAPSGSWEQFF.